This T cell receptor (beta chain) came from a study of human T cells and chemical hapten exposure (dated by TCRdb to 2020 to 2022). About the investigation overall: For sensitization, 2% DPC in acetone was applied to an approximately 2 cm by approximately 2 cm area of upper inner arm skin. Weekly therapeutic DPC doses were additionally applied to the scalp of patients throughout the approximately 23-week study period. Patch testing on the upper back used Finn chambers containing 0.01% DPC, with scoring done after 6 days according to International Contact Dermatitis Research Group standards. The mostly female patient cohort included alopecia areata with under or over 50% scalp involvement, alopecia totalis and alopecia universalis. The libraries were sequenced as a pool, and the TCR yield per sample differed mostly because of small variations in library volumes within the pool. This study followed changes in the peripheral blood TCR repertoire in vivo during primary and secondary sensitization of alopecia patients to the hapten diphenylcyclopropenone (DPC). Patient blood was sampled pre-sensitization (week 0) and at 2, 6 and about 24 weeks after DPC sensitization. Around 30 alopecia patients provided blood for TCR sequencing at one to four time points (pre-sensitization, 2, 6 and 24 weeks).

Points on this clonotype: This clone's antigen is unknown. Base qualities are missing; no much larger clone stands one base away.

The intended sense of this specimen's time point label: patch test 1, 2 weeks after DPC sensitization. Taken with the paper, the label for treatment or condition translates to: therapeutic diphenylcyclopropenone sensitization with weekly scalp DPC. At every patch-test visit, the blood draw took place before the patch test was put on. Eligible patients were aged 18 to 70, diagnosed with alopecia, deemed suitable for DPC therapy, and excluded if pregnant. Total RNA was extracted from unfractionated whole blood collected in Tempus Blood RNA tubes. The library was produced with RACE. The sample was run on a NextSeq 500. Library preparation attached unique molecular identifiers to individual cDNA molecules for quantitative, reproducible TCR counting. Both TCR alpha and TCR beta chains were sequenced from each blood RNA sample. As for how the authors treated the data: A median of about 87,000 TCRs per sample was observed, with a range of 23,224 to 690,600. The Decombinator software suite was used to annotate the V, J and CDR3 of the TCR reads. To make PS versus PT1 abundance plots, every sample was subsampled to the same number of TCRs (28,000). TCRs were defined as expanded if absent before sensitization and observed at least eight times at the 2-week time point. Using fastp trimming at Q25 and MiXCR clonotype assembly, TCRdb reanalyzed the public sequencing data and kept in-frame beta chains. Each CDR3 protein appears once, grouped with its most common genes and DNA. The V and J calls, along with clone size, are taken from TCRdb and not from the paper's own processing. Present in this sample are 300,000 to 450,000 distinct CDR3 sequences, roughly 4.8% of which were seen just once. The ten largest clones take up under 3% of the sample.

Results and caveats for the whole study, not just this receptor: After repeated subsampling, changes were observed in the strength of the expansion versus patch-test correlation and in the threshold at which the correlation became significant. The number of PT1 expanded TCRs positively correlated with patch test score, significant at thresholds 8, 16 and 32 but not 4. Because all patients had alopecia, a presumed autoimmune disease, the immune response of the patients might differ from that of healthy individuals. DPC sensitization did not change how many TCRs were above 1 in 1000 frequency, and no evidence was found of alterations in global repertoire structure. Compared with pre-sensitization or healthy control sets, expanded TCRs formed significantly more large CDR3 similarity clusters, which is consistent with antigen-driven responses.

The CDR3, from cysteine to phenylalanine, totals 13 residues. The sequence is cut down to CDR3 DNA, 39 bases in frame from base 1. Per the germline V gene, SGHVS is the CDR1 and FNYEAQ is the CDR2. V and J lose 2 bases and 2 bases, and a span of 5 bases separates them. Material: whole blood, obtained in connection with sensitization to the hapten diphenylcyclopropenone (DPC). This clonotype originated in a woman in her forties or fifties with alopecia areata. Some clones in this sample may be carry-over from other donors' samples. The chain uses TRBV7-6 and TRBJ2-3; the D segment cannot be called with confidence. The CDR3 protein sequence reads: CASSLKNTDTQYF. Here is the DNA: TGTGCCAGCAGCTTAAAAAACACAGATACGCAGTATTTT.